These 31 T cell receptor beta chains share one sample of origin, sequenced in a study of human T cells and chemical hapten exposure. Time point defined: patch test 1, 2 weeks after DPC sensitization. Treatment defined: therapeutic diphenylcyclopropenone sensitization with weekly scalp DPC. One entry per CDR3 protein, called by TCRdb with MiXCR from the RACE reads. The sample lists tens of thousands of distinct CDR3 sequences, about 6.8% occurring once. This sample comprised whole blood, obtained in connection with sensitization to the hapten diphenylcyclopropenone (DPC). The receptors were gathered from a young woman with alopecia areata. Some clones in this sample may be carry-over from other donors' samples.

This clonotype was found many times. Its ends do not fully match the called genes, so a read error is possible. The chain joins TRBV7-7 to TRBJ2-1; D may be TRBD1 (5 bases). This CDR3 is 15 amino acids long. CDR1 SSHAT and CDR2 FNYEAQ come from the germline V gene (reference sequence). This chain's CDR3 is CASSLYTGQLVEQFF. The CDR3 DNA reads TGTGCTAGCAGCTTGTATACAGGCCAGCTCGTCGAGCAGTTCTTC.

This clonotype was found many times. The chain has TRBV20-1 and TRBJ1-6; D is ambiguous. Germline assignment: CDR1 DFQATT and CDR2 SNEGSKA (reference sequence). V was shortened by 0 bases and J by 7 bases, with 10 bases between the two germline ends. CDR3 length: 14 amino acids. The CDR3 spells CSARDYTLNSPLHF. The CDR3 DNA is TGCAGTGCTAGAGATTACACATTAAATTCACCCCTCCACTTT.

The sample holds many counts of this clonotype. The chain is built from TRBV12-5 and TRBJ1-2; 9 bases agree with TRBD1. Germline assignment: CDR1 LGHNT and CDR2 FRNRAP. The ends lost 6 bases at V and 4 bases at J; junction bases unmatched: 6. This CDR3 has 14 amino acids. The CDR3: CASGPPTGGYGYTF. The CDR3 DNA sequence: TGTGCTAGTGGCCCCCCGACAGGGGGCTATGGCTACACCTTC.

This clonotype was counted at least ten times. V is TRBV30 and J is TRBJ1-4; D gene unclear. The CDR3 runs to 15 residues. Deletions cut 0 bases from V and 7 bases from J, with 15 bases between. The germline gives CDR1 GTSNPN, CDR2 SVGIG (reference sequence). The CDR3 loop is CAWSVPHPGGEKLFF. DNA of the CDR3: TGTGCCTGGAGTGTCCCCCATCCGGGAGGTGAAAAACTGTTTTTT.

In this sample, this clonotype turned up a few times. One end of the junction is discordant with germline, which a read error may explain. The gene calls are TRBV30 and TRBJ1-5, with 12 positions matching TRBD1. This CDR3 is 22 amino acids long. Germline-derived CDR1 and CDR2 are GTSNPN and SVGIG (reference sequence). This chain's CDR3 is CTWSANLPGQGARSSSNQPQHF. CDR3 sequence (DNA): TGTACCTGGAGTGCTAACTTGCCGGGACAGGGGGCGCGAAGTTCAAGCAATCAGCCCCAGCATTTT.

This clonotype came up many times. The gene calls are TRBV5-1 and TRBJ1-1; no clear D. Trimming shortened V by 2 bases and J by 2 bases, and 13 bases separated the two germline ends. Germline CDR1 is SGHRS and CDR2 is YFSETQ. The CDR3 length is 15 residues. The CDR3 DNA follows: TGCGCCAGCAGCTTTAACGGCGGATCCAACACTGAAGCTTTCTTT. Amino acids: CASSFNGGSNTEAFF. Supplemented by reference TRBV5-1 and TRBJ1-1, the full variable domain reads KAGVTQTPRYLIKTRGQQVTLSCSPISGHRSVSWYQQTPGQGLQFLFEYFSETQRNKGNFPGRFSGRQFSNSRSEMNVSTLELGDSALYLCASSFNGGSNTEAFFGQGTRLTVV.

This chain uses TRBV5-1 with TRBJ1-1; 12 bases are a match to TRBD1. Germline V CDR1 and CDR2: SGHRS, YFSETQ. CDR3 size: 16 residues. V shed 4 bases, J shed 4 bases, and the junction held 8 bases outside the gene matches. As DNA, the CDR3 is TGCGCCAGCAGCGCGGGACAGGGGGCATGGTTCACTGAAGCTTTCTTT. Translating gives CASSAGQGAWFTEAFF.

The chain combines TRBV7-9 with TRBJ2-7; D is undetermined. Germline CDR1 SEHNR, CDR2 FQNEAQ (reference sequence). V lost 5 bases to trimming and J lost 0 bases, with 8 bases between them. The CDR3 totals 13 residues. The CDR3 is CASSRVRSYEQYF. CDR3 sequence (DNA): TGTGCCAGCAGCAGGGTTCGCTCCTACGAGCAGTACTTC.

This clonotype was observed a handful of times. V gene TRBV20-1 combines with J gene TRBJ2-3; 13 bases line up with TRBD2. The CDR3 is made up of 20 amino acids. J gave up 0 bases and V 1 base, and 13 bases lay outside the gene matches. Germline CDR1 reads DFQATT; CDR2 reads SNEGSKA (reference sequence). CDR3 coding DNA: TGCAGTGCTAGAGGGGAACTAGCGGGGGGGTTGAGAAAAAGCACAGATACGCAGTATTTT. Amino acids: CSARGELAGGLRKSTDTQYF.

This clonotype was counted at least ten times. CDR3 region: CAWGIGTARTDTQYF. For the CDR3, the DNA is TGTGCCTGGGGGATCGGGACAGCCCGCACAGATACGCAGTATTTT. This rearrangement joins TRBV30 to TRBJ2-3; TRBD1 agrees at 7 bases. After removal of 5 bases from V and 1 base from J, the junction contained 9 bases not matched to a gene. The germline V gene encodes CDR1 GTSNPN and CDR2 SVGIG (reference sequence). The CDR3 extends over 15 amino acids. Looking up the rest from reference TRBV30 and TRBJ2-3 gives the full variable domain: SQTIHQWPATLVQPVGSPLSLECTVEGTSNPNLYWYRQAAGRGLQLLFYSVGIGQISSEVPQNLSASRPQDRQFILSSKKLLLSDSGFYLCAWGIGTARTDTQYFGPGTRLTVL.

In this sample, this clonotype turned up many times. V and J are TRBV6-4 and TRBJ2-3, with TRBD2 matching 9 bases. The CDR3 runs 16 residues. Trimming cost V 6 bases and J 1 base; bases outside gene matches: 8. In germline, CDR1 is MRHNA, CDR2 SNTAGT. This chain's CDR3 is CASSGDSGGGTDTQYF. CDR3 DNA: TGTGCCAGCAGCGGGGATAGCGGGGGAGGCACAGATACGCAGTATTTT.

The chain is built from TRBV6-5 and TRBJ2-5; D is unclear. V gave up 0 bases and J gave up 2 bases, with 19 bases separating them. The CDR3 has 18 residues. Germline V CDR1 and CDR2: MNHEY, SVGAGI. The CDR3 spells CASSYSEVPRARQETQYF. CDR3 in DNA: TGTGCCAGCAGTTACTCTGAGGTACCCCGGGCCCGACAAGAGACCCAGTACTTC.

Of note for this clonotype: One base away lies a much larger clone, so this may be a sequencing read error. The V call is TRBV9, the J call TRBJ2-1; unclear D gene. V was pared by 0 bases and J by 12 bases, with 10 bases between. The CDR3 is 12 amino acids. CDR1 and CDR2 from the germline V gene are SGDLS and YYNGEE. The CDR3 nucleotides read TGTGCCAGCAGCGTAGAATCCCATGGGCAGTTCTTC. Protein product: CASSVESHGQFF.

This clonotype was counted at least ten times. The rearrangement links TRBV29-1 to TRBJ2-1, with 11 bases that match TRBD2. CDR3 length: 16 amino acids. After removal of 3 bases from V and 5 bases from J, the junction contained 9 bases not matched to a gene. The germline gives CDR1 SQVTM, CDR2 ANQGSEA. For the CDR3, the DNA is TGCAGCGTTGATCAGCTAGCGGGGGGTGGGAACAATGAGCAGTTCTTC. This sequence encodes CSVDQLAGGGNNEQFF.

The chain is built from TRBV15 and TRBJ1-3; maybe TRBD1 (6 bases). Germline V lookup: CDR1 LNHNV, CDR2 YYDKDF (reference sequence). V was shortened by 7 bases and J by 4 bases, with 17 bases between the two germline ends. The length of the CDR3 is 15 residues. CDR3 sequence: CATTLDGGPGNTIYF. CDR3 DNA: TGTGCCACCACCTTGGATGGGGGGCCAGGAAACACCATATATTTT.

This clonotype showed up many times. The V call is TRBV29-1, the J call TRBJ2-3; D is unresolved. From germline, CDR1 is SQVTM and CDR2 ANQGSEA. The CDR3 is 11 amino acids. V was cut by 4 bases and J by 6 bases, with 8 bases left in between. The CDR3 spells CSVGGFDTQYF. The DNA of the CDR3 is TGCAGCGTTGGGGGATTCGATACGCAGTATTTT.

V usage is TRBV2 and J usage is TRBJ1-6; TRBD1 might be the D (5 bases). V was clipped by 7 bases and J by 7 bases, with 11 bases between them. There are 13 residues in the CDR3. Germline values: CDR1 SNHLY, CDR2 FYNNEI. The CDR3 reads CASMTGLNSPLHF. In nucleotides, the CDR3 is TGTGCCAGCATGACGGGGCTGAATTCACCCCTCCACTTT.

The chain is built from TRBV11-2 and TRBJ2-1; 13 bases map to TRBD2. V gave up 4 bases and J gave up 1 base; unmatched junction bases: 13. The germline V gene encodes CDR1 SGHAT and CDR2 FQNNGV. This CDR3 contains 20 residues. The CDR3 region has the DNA TGTGCCAGCAGCTCGGGGCGACTAGCGGGGGGTTCCCTATCCTACAATGAGCAGTTCTTC. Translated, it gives CASSSGRLAGGSLSYNEQFF.

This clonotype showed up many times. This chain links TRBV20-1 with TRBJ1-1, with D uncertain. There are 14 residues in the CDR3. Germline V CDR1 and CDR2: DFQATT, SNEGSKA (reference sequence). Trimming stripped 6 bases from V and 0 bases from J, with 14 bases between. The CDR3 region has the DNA TGCAGTGCCCTTGCGGGCACCATGAACACTGAAGCTTTCTTT. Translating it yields CSALAGTMNTEAFF.

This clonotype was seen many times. CDR3 DNA sequence: TGTGCCAGCAGCGACAGCCCACCCTACGAGCAGTACTTC. Protein product: CASSDSPPYEQYF. The V gene is TRBV2, the J gene TRBJ2-7, with D possibly TRBD1 on 5 matching bases. CDR3 size: 13 residues. The germline CDR1 and CDR2 sequences are SNHLY and FYNNEI. Between the trimmed V and J ends, which lost 6 bases and 2 bases, there was a span of 11 bases.

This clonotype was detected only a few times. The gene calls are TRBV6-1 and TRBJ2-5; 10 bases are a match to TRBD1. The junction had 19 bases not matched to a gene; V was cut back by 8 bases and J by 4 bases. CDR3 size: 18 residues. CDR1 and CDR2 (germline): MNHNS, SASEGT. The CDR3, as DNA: TGTGCCAGCGATAAAAAAAGGGCGCCGGGACAGGGGCGAGAGACCCAGTACTTC. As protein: CASDKKRAPGQGRETQYF.

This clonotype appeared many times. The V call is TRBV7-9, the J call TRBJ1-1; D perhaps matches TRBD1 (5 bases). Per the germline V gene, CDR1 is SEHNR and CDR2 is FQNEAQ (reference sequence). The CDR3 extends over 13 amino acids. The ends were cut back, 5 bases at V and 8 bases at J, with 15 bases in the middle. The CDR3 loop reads CASSRESGGEAFF. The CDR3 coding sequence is TGTGCCAGCAGCCGTGAGTCCGGGGGGGAAGCTTTCTTT.

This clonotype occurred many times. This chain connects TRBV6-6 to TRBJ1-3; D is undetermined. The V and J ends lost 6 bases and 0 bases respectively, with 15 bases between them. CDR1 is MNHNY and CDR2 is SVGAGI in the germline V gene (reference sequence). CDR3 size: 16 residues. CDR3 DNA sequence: TGTGCCAGCAGCCCTATGGGGTTCTACTCTGGAAACACCATATATTTT. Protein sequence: CASSPMGFYSGNTIYF.

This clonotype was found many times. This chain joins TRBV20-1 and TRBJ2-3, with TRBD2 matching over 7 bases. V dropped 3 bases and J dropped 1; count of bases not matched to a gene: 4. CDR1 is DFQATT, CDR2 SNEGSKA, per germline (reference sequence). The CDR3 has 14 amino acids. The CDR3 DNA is TGCAGTGCTAGTTTGGCGGGGGGCACAGATACGCAGTATTTT. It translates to CSASLAGGTDTQYF.

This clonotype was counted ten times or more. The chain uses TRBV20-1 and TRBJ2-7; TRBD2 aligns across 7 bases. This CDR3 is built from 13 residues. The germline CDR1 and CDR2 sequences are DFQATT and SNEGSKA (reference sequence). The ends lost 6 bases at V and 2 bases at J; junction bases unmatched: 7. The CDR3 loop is CSAAGDYPYEQYF. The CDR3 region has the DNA TGCAGTGCCGCTGGGGACTACCCCTACGAGCAGTACTTC.

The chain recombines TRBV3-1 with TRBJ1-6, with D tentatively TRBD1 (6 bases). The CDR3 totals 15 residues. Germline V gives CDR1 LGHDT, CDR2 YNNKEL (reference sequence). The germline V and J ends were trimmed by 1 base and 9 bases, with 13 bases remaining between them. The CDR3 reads CASSQGQAQGSPLHF. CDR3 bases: TGTGCCAGCAGCCAAGGACAGGCCCAAGGTTCACCCCTCCACTTT.

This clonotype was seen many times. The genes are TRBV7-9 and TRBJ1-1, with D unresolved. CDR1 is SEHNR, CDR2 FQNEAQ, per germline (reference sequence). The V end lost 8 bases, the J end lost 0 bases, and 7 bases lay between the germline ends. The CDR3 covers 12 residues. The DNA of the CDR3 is TGTGCCAGCGGGTTTGTGAACACTGAAGCTTTCTTT. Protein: CASGFVNTEAFF.

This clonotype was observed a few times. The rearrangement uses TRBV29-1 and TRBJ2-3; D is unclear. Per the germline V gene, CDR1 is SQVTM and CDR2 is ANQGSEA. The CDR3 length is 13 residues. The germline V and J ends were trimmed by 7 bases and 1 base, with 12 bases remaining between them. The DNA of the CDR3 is TGCAGCGGGAGAGGAGCCCGCACAGATACGCAGTATTTT. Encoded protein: CSGRGARTDTQYF.

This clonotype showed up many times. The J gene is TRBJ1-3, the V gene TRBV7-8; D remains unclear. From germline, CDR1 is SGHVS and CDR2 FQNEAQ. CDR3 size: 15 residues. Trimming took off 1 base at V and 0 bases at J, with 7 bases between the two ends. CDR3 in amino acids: CASSLGGDSGNTIYF. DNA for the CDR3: TGTGCCAGCAGCTTAGGCGGAGACTCTGGAAACACCATATATTTT.

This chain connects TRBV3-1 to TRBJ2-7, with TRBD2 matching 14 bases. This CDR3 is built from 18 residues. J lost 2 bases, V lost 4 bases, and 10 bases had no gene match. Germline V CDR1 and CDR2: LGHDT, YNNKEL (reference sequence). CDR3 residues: CASSLNPGLAGAAYEQYF. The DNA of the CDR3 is TGTGCCAGCAGCCTTAACCCGGGACTAGCGGGGGCCGCCTACGAGCAGTACTTC.

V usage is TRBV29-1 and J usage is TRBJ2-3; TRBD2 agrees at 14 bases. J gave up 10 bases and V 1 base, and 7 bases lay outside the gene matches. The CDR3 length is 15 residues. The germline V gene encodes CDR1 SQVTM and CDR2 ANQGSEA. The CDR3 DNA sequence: TGCAGCGTTGAAGGACTAGCGGGGGGGACGGGGGCGCAGTATTTT. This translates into CSVEGLAGGTGAQYF.